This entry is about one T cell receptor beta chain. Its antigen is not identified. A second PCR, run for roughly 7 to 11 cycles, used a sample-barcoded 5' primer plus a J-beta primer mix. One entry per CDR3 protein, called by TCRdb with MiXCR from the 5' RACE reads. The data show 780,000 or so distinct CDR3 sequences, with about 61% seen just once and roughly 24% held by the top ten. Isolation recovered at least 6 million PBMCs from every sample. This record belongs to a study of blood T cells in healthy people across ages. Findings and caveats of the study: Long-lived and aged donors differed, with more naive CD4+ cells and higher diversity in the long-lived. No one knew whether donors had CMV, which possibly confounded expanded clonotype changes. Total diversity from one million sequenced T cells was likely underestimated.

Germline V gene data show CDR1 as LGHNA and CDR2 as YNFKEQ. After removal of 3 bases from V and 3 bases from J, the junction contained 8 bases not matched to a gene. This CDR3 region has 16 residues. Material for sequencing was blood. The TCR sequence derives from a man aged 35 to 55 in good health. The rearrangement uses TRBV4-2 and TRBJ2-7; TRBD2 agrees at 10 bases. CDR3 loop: CASSQDPGTSVYEQYF. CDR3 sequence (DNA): TGTGCCAGCAGCCAGGATCCCGGGACTAGCGTCTACGAGCAGTACTTC.